This T cell receptor beta chain was identified during a study of blood T cell repertoires in COVID-19. Across the whole study: Samples taken during acute and convalescent COVID-19 were collected in the United States, Italy and Spain. The analysed material was cDNA or gDNA that came from T cells, B-cell-depleted T cells, or PBMCs.

V lost 5 bases to trimming and J lost 2 bases, with 12 bases between them. Germline lookup yields CDR1 SGHTA and CDR2 FQGNSA. CDR3 length equals 15 residues. In the original workflow: Reference gene primers were amplified, and this amplification served to estimate nucleated cell counts. The method was immunoSEQ multiplex PCR; TCRdb's version includes in-frame clones alone and lacks a portion of them. For V, J and clone size, that table is used; D and trimming come from the DNA. The sample contains 120,000 or so clones, around 80% of which appear only once. Source material: peripheral blood. The chain combines TRBV7-2 with TRBJ2-2; weak D call: TRBD1 (6 bases). The clonotype comes from a man older than 75 with active or convalescent COVID-19. The CDR3 reads CASSAEGVNTGELFF. The DNA for the CDR3 is TGTGCCAGCAGCGCCGAGGGGGTCAACACCGGGGAGCTGTTTTTT.